The present entry profiles one T cell receptor (beta chain) with its context. These data belong to a study of OX40 agonist ivuxolimab in advanced cancers. Across the whole study: The study treated patients with ivuxolimab, an agonistic anti-OX40 (CD134) antibody. Patients in the trial were receiving intravenous ivuxolimab every 2 weeks, at doses of 0.01 to 10 mg/kg.

TCRdb's copy holds only in-frame clones and misses some; the assay was immunoSEQ multiplex PCR. Here the sample spans 35,000 to 45,000 clones, about 80% being singletons. The germline V gene encodes CDR1 MNHEY and CDR2 SVGAGI. This CDR3 spans 14 amino acids. V was cut by 2 bases and J by 0 bases, with 4 bases left in between. Blood samples were obtained at baseline, cycle 4 day 1, and cycle 7 day 1. This sample comprised CD4+ or CD8+ T cells sorted from blood, obtained in a trial of the OX40 agonist ivuxolimab. V gene TRBV6-5 combines with J gene TRBJ2-2; D unclear. The receptor was isolated from an adult with an advanced solid tumor such as melanoma, head and neck, liver or kidney cancer. CDR3 in DNA: TGTGCCAGCAGTTACATCTCGAACACCGGGGAGCTGTTTTTT. It is translated as CASSYISNTGELFF.